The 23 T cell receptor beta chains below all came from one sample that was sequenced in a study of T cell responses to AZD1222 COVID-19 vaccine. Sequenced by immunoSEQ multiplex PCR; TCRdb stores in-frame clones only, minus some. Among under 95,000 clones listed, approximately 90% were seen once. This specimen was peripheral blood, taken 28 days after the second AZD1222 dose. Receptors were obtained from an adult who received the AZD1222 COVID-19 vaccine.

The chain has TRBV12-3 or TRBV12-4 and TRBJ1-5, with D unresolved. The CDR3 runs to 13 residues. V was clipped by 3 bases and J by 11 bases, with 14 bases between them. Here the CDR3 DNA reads TGTGCCAGCAGTTTTAACCCCGGTGATTCCCAGCATTTT. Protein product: CASSFNPGDSQHF.

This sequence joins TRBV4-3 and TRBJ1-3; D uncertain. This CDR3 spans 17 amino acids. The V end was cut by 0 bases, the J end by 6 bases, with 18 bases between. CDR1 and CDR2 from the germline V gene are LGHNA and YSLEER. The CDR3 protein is CASSQDGLGTGPNTIYF. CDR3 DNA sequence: TGCGCCAGCAGCCAAGATGGTCTAGGAACGGGTCCAAACACCATATATTTT.

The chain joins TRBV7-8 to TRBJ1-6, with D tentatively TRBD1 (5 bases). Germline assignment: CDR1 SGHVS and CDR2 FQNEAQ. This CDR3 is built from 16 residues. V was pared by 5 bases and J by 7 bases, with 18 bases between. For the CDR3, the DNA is TGTGCCAGCAGCCCCGGAAGCAGGGAAATAAATTCACCCCTCCACTTT. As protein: CASSPGSREINSPLHF.

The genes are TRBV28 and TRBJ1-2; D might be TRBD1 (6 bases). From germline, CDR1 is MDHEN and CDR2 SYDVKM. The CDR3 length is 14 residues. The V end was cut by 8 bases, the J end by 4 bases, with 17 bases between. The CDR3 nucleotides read TGTGCCAGCCGTAGCGCGGGACAAACCTATGGCTACACCTTC. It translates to CASRSAGQTYGYTF.

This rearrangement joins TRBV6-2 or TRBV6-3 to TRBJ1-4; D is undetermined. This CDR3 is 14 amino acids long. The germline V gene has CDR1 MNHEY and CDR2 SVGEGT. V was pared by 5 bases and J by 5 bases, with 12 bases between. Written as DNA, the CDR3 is TGTGCCAGCAGTCGACTACATTGGAATGAAAAACTGTTTTTT. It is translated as CASSRLHWNEKLFF.

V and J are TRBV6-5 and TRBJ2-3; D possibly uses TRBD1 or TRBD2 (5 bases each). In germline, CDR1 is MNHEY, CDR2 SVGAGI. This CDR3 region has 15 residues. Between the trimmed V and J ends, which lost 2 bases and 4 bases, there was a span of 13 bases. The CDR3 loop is CASSYGTYGSDTQYF. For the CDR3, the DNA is TGTGCCAGCAGTTACGGGACCTATGGGTCAGATACGCAGTATTTT.

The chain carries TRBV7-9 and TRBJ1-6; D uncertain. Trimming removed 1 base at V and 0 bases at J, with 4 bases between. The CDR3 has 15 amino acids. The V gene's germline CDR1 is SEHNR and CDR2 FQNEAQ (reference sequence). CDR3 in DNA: TGTGCCAGCAGCTTAGGGGACTCCTATAATTCACCCCTCCACTTT. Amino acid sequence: CASSLGDSYNSPLHF.

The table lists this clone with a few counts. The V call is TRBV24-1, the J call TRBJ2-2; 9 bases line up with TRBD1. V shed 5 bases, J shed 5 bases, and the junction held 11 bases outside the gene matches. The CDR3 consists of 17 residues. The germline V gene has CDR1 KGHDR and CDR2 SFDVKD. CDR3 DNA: TGTGCCACCAGTGGTCACACCGGGACAGGGCAAACCGGGGAGCTGTTTTTT. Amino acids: CATSGHTGTGQTGELFF.

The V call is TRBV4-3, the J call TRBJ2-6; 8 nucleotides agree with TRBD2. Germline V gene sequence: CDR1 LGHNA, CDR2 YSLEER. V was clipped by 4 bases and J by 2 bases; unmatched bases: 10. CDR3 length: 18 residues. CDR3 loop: CASSRESGGQTGANVLTF. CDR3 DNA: TGCGCCAGCAGCCGAGAAAGCGGGGGCCAAACTGGGGCCAACGTCCTGACTTTC.

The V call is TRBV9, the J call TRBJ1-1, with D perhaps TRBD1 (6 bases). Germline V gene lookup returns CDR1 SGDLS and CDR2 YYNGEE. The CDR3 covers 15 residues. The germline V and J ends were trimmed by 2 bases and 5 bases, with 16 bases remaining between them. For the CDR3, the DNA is TGTGCCAGCAGCGTCGAGACAGGAGTCGGGACTGAAGCTTTCTTT. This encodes CASSVETGVGTEAFF.

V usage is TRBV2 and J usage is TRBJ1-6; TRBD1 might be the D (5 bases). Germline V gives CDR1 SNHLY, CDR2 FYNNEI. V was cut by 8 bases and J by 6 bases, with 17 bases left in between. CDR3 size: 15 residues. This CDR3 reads CASGIQGLANSPLHF. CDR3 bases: TGTGCCAGCGGGATTCAGGGCCTGGCTAATTCACCCCTCCACTTT. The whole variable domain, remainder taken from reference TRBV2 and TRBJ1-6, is EPEVTQTPSHQVTQMGQEVILRCVPISNHLYFYWYRQILGQKVEFLVSFYNNEISEKSEIFDDQFSVERPDGSNFTLKIRSTKLEDSAMYFCASGIQGLANSPLHFGNGTRLTVT.

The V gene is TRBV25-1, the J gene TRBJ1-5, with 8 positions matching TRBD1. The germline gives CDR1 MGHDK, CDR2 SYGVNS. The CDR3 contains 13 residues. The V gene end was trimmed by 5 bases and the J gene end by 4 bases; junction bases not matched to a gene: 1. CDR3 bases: TGTGCCAGCAGTCGGGACAGGAATCAGCCCCAGCATTTT. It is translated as CASSRDRNQPQHF.

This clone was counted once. The CDR3 DNA follows: TGCGCCAGCAGCCCCACCTCAGGGCAGGCCTACGAGCAGTACTTC. Translation: CASSPTSGQAYEQYF. The gene calls are TRBV5-1 and TRBJ2-7, with TRBD1 as a possible D gene (5 bases). The germline V and J ends were trimmed by 4 bases and 2 bases, with 16 bases remaining between them. Looked up from germline, CDR1 is SGHRS and CDR2 is YFSETQ. This CDR3 has 15 residues. The full variable domain, completed using reference TRBV5-1 and TRBJ2-7, is KAGVTQTPRYLIKTRGQQVTLSCSPISGHRSVSWYQQTPGQGLQFLFEYFSETQRNKGNFPGRFSGRQFSNSRSEMNVSTLELGDSALYLCASSPTSGQAYEQYFGPGTRLTVT.

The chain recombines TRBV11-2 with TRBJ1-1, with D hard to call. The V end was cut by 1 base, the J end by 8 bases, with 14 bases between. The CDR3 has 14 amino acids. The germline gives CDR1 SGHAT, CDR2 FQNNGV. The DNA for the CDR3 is TGTGCCAGCAGCTTAGTGGCGGGGAGGGCAGAAGCTTTCTTT. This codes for CASSLVAGRAEAFF.

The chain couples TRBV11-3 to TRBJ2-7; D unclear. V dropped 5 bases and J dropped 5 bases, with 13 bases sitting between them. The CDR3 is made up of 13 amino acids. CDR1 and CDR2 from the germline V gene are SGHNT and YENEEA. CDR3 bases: TGTGCCAGCAGCCCCGGCCCTAACAACGAGCAGTACTTC. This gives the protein CASSPGPNNEQYF.

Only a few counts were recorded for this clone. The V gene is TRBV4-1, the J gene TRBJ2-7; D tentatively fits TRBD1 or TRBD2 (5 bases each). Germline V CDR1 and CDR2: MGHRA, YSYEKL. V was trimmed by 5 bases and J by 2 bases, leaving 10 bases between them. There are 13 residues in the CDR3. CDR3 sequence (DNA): TGCGCCAGCAGCTCCTGGGACCCCTACGAGCAGTACTTC. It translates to CASSSWDPYEQYF.

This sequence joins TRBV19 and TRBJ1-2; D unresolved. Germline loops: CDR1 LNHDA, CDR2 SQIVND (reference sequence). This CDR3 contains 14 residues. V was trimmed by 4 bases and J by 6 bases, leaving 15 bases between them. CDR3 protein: CASSTTTRTNGYTF. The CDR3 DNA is TGTGCCAGTAGTACCACCACGCGGACCAATGGCTACACCTTC.

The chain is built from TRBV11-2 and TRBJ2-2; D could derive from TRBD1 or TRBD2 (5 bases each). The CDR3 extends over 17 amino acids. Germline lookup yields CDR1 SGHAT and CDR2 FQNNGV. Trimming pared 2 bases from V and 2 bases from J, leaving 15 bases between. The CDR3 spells CASSLFPEGRNTGELFF. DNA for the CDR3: TGTGCCAGCAGCTTATTTCCCGAGGGGCGAAACACCGGGGAGCTGTTTTTT.

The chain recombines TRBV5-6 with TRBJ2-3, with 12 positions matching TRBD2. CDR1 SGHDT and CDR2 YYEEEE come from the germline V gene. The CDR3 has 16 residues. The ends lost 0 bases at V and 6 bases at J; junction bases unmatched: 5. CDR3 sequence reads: CASSLALAGGADTQYF. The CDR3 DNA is TGTGCCAGCAGCTTGGCTCTAGCGGGGGGGGCGGATACGCAGTATTTT. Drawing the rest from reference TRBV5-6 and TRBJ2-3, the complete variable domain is DAGVTQSPTHLIKTRGQQVTLRCSPKSGHDTVSWYQQALGQGPQFIFQYYEEEERQRGNFPDRFSGHQFPNYSSELNVNALLLGDSALYLCASSLALAGGADTQYFGPGTRLTVL.

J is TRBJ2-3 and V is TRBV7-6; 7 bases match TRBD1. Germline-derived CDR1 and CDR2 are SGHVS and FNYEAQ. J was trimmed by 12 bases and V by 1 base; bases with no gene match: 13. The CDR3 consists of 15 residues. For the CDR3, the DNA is TGTGCCAGCAGCTTAGAGTTTCACCGGGACAGCCTTCAGTATTTT. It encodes CASSLEFHRDSLQYF. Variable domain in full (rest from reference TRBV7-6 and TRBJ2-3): GAGVSQSPRYKVTKRGQDVALRCDPISGHVSLYWYRQALGQGPEFLTYFNYEAQQDKSGLPNDRFSAERPEGSISTLTIQRTEQRDSAMYRCASSLEFHRDSLQYFGPGTRLTVL.

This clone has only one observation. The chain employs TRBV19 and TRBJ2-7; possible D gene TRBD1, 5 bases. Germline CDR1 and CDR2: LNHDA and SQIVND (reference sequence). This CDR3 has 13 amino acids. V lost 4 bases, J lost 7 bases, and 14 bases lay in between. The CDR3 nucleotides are TGTGCCAGTAGTACAACCCCCGACAGTGAGCAGTACTTC. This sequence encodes CASSTTPDSEQYF.

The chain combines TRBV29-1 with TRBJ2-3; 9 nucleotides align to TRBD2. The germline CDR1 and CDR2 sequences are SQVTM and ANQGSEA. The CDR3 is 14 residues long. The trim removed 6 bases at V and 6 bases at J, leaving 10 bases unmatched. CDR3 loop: CSVAVAGAADTQYF. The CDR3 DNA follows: TGCAGCGTCGCGGTAGCGGGGGCCGCGGATACGCAGTATTTT.

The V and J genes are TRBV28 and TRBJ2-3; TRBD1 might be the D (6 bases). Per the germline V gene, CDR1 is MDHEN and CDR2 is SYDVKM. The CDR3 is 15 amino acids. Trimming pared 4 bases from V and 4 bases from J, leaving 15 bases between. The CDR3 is CASSWNGRGPDTQYF. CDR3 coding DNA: TGTGCCAGCAGTTGGAATGGCAGGGGCCCAGATACGCAGTATTTT.